The clone carrying this TCR beta chain showed up just a few times. Its antigen remains unknown. The entry originates in a study of T-cell reconstitution after alpha-beta-depleted transplantation in children. Unique molecular identifiers were used in preparing the TCRbeta library. TCRdb reanalysed the PCR reads using MiXCR and keeps one entry per CDR3 protein. The table records about 240,000 distinct CDR3 sequences, around 25% of them present only once. General observations from the study: In some patients, recipient T cells and intrathymic progenitors surviving conditioning explained high day-60 diversity.

CDR1 and CDR2 from the germline V gene are DFQATT and SNEGSKA (reference sequence). The ends were cut back, 0 bases at V and 6 bases at J, with 15 bases in the middle. The CDR3 runs 15 residues. J is TRBJ2-1 and V is TRBV20-1, with D perhaps assigned TRBD1 or TRBD2 (5 bases each). Sequencing was performed on PBMCs, taken before TCRalphabeta/CD19-depleted stem cell transplant. The TCR originated in a girl aged 2 to 10 with Fanconi anemia, due to receive a stem cell transplant. CDR3 sequence reads: CSARDPLGRRNEQFF. For the CDR3, the DNA is TGCAGTGCTAGAGACCCTTTGGGACGCCGCAATGAGCAGTTCTTC.